This TCR beta chain originates from a study of blood T cell repertoires in COVID-19. Only in-frame clones appear in the TCRdb table, and some are missing; sequencing was by immunoSEQ multiplex PCR. This sample has about 170,000 clones; around 87% occur once, and the top ten carry 2.5% to 3%. Germline CDR1 and CDR2: SGHVS and FQNEAQ. The CDR3 has 15 amino acids. V gave up 7 bases and J gave up 0 bases, with 16 bases separating them. The rearrangement uses TRBV7-8 and TRBJ2-7; D is unresolved. The specimen sequenced was peripheral blood. This receptor was taken from a woman aged 80 or over with COVID-19, enrolled during active disease. For the CDR3, the DNA is TGTGCCAGCACCATTGGCACAGATAGCTCCTACGAGCAGTACTTC. Translation: CASTIGTDSSYEQYF.